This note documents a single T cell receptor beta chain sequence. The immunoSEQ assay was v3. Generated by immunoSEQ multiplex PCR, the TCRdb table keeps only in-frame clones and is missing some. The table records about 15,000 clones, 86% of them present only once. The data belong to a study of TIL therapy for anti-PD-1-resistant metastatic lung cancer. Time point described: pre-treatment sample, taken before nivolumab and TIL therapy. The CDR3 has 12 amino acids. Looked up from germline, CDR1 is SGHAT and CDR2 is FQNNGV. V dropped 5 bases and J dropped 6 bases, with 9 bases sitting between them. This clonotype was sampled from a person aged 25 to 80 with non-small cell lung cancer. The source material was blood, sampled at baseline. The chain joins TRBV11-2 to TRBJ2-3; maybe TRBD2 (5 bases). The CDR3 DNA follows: TGTGCCAGCAGCACACTAGAGGATACGCAGTATTTT. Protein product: CASSTLEDTQYF.